What follows describes a single T cell receptor beta chain. The antigen remains undetermined. This entry belongs to a study of cytomegalovirus exposure and HLA in healthy donors. Study findings and constraints: At a 0.05 false discovery rate, a later analysis found approximately 15,000 TCR beta sequences to be associated with HLA alleles. Across HLA loci, a later analysis found differing TCR association rates, with DRB1 most and HLA-C fewest.

At the time of sampling, donors were nominally healthy, though unrecorded immune exposures were likely. It was with 60 Vbeta and 13 Jbeta primers that the PCR ran. Here immunoSEQ multiplex PCR was the method, and the copy in TCRdb shows in-frame clones only, minus some. The sample has about 200,000 clones, roughly 77% seen once. CDR3 length: 14 residues. J was trimmed by 6 bases and V by 7 bases; bases with no gene match: 12. Germline assignment: CDR1 SNHLY and CDR2 FYNNEI. Sequenced: PBMCs. The sequence derives from a woman between 45 and 60 years old in good health and CMV-seronegative. The chain employs TRBV2 and TRBJ2-7, with 7 bases identical to TRBD1. CDR3 coding DNA: TGTGCCAGCACCCAACGGGGACAGCCGGCCGAGCAGTACTTC. It is translated as CASTQRGQPAEQYF.